A selection of T cell receptor beta chains follows, all from one sample in a study of shared clonotypes between healthy human individuals. The table came from immunoSEQ multiplex PCR; TCRdb's copy has only in-frame clones and leaves some out. Counted here are roughly 1 million clones, under 80% occurring once; the ten biggest clones make up about 1.4%. The specimen was memory CD4+ T cells sorted from blood. The receptors derive from a man younger than 30 in good health. CDR3s include the opening cysteine and the closing phenylalanine or tryptophan. A D gene is named only where the DNA matches it firmly. Expanded clones are given a class, and other clones once, few, many or no size at all.

d_call,j_call,clone_size,v_call,cdr3_nt,cdr3_aa
NA,TRBJ2-5,few,TRBV5-1,TGCGCCAGCAGCTTGACAGGGCCCCCAGAGACCCAGTACTTC,CASSLTGPPETQYF
NA,TRBJ1-2,NA,TRBV5-6,TGTGCCAGCAGCTTGGTCAGTAACTATGGCTACACCTTC,CASSLVSNYGYTF
NA,TRBJ2-6,once,TRBV6-1,TGTGCCAGCAGTGCTGGACGGAGCTCTGGGGCCAACGTCCTGACTTTC,CASSAGRSSGANVLTF
TRBD1,TRBJ2-7,NA,TRBV23-1,TGCGCCAGCAGGATAAGACAGGGAAGGAGCTACGAGCAGTACTTC,CASRIRQGRSYEQYF
TRBD1,TRBJ2-7,once,TRBV6-1,TGTGCCAGCAGGGGACAGGAAAAGATCTCCTACGAGCAGTACTTC,CASRGQEKISYEQYF
NA,TRBJ1-6,many,TRBV28,TGTGCCAGCAGTTTCCCTAAGGGGGGCTTAGGGAATTCACCCCTCCACTTT,CASSFPKGGLGNSPLHF
NA,TRBJ2-5,few,TRBV19,TGTGCCAGCCGCAGAGCCAGCGGTGCCGGGGAGACCCAGTACTTC,CASRRASGAGETQYF
NA,TRBJ1-2,NA,TRBV6-1,TGTGCCAGCAGTGAAGAGGCCAGGGCGTATGGCTACACCTTC,CASSEEARAYGYTF
NA,TRBJ2-3,NA,TRBV5-1,TGCGCCAGCAGCTTGAGATCTAGCACAGATACGCAGTATTTT,CASSLRSSTDTQYF
NA,TRBJ2-5,NA,TRBV9,TGTGCCAGCAGCGTAGCCTTGGTGGAGGGTCAAGAGACCCAGTACTTC,CASSVALVEGQETQYF
NA,TRBJ1-3,NA,TRBV7-2,TGTGCCAGCAGCCAGGGTCAGACAGGAAACACCATATATTTT,CASSQGQTGNTIYF
NA,TRBJ1-6,NA,TRBV11-2,TGTGCCAGCAGCTCGATCACAGGGAATTCACCCCTCCACTTT,CASSSITGNSPLHF
NA,TRBJ1-1,NA,TRBV18,TGTGCCAGCTCACCATCGGGGGTTACTGAAGCTTTCTTT,CASSPSGVTEAFF
NA,TRBJ1-2,NA,TRBV7-9,TGTGCCAGCAGCCAGGACAGTATCGGCTATGGCTACACCTTC,CASSQDSIGYGYTF
NA,TRBJ1-2,many,TRBV9,TGTGCCAGCAGCGTGGACGGCGGGTATGGCTACACCTTC,CASSVDGGYGYTF
NA,TRBJ2-7,NA,TRBV5-4,TGTGCCAGCAGCTTGGGAGGGATATACGAGCAGTACTTC,CASSLGGIYEQYF
TRBD1,TRBJ1-1,NA,TRBV4-2,TGTGCCAGCAGCCAAGCAGGGATGGCAGGGGGATTTGAAGCTTTCTTT,CASSQAGMAGGFEAFF
TRBD1,TRBJ1-4,NA,TRBV10-3,TGTGCCATCAGTGCAGGGACAGGGTCCCTAACTAATGAAAAACTGTTTTTT,CAISAGTGSLTNEKLFF
NA,TRBJ2-5,NA,TRBV5-1,TGCGCCAGCAGCCTGGCCGGATTGGAAGAGACCCAGTACTTC,CASSLAGLEETQYF
TRBD1,TRBJ1-4,NA,TRBV23-1,TGCGCCAGCCGTCCCGGGACAGGGAAGTCGCCCCGAGAAAAACTGTTTTTT,CASRPGTGKSPREKLFF
TRBD1,TRBJ2-3,few,TRBV5-1,TGCGCCAGCAGCCGTACAGGGGCCACAGATACGCAGTATTTT,CASSRTGATDTQYF
TRBD2,TRBJ2-7,NA,TRBV7-9,TGTGCCAGCAGCTTAACTAGCGGCTACGAGCAGTACTTC,CASSLTSGYEQYF
TRBD2,TRBJ2-5,NA,TRBV2,TGTGCCAGCAGTGAAGGCACTAGCGGACAAGAGACCCAGTACTTC,CASSEGTSGQETQYF
NA,TRBJ1-4,once,TRBV30,TGTGCCTCGGAACGACAGCTCAATGAAAAACTGTTTTTT,CASERQLNEKLFF
NA,TRBJ1-1,NA,TRBV18,TGTGCCAGCTCACGGAACAGGGCCCTGGACACTGAAGCTTTCTTT,CASSRNRALDTEAFF
NA,TRBJ1-3,many,TRBV7-2,TGTGCCAGCAGCCTCATGAGAGGGGGAAACACCATATATTTT,CASSLMRGGNTIYF
TRBD2,TRBJ2-1,few,TRBV30,TGTGCCTGGAGTGAGGCTAGCGGGTACAATGAGCAGTTCTTC,CAWSEASGYNEQFF
TRBD2,TRBJ2-5,NA,TRBV27,TGTGCCAGCAGTTCCTTGGGACTAGCAGAAGAGACCCAGTACTTC,CASSSLGLAEETQYF
TRBD1,TRBJ1-6,NA,TRBV30,TGTGCCTGGAGTGGTGGACAGGATAATTCACCCCTCCACTTT,CAWSGGQDNSPLHF
NA,TRBJ2-7,NA,TRBV15,TGTGCCACCAGCAGAGACCGGCAGGGCATGGACGAGCAGTACTTC,CATSRDRQGMDEQYF
TRBD2,TRBJ2-3,once,TRBV10-3,TGTGCCTTGTGGGGGGGAGATACGCAGTATTTT,CALWGGDTQYF
NA,TRBJ2-7,NA,TRBV18,TGTGCCAGCTCACCCGAATTATCAGGCGAGCAGTACTTC,CASSPELSGEQYF
NA,TRBJ2-3,few,TRBV19,TGTGCCAGTAGTATACGGCTGGGGGCAGATACGCAGTATTTT,CASSIRLGADTQYF
TRBD1,TRBJ1-1,NA,TRBV28,TGTGCCAGCAGGACAGGGCCCGTTGATGAAGCTTTCTTT,CASRTGPVDEAFF
TRBD1,TRBJ1-5,NA,TRBV7-9,TGTGCCAGCAGCCGGGACAGGGACGATCAGCCCCAGCATTTT,CASSRDRDDQPQHF
NA,TRBJ2-3,NA,TRBV9,TGTGCCAGCAGCGTAATGGGGTCAGGGGCAGATACGCAGTATTTT,CASSVMGSGADTQYF
NA,TRBJ1-2,NA,TRBV2,TGTGCCAGCACCGGGGATGGGTACTATGGCTACACCTTC,CASTGDGYYGYTF
NA,TRBJ1-5,NA,TRBV6-6,TGTGCCAGCAGTTACGGGTGGAACAATCAGCCCCAGCATTTT,CASSYGWNNQPQHF
NA,TRBJ2-3,NA,TRBV7-9,TGTGCCAGCAGACTAGTTACCACAGATACGCAGTATTTT,CASRLVTTDTQYF
TRBD2,TRBJ2-3,NA,TRBV30,TGTGCCTGGAGTGTGGTAATAGCGGGTAGATTCGAAGATACGCAGTATTTT,CAWSVVIAGRFEDTQYF
NA,TRBJ1-2,once,TRBV19,TGTGCCAGTAGTCCAAGGGCTAGGACAGATGATGGCTACACCTTC,CASSPRARTDDGYTF
TRBD1,TRBJ2-7,few,TRBV6-1,TGTGGGTCAACAGGGGATTTCTACGAGCAGTACTTC,CGSTGDFYEQYF
NA,TRBJ2-7,NA,TRBV30,TGTGCCTGGAGTGTACTTGGGCAGGGGTCAAGCGAGCAGTACTTC,CAWSVLGQGSSEQYF
TRBD2,TRBJ2-1,few,TRBV5-8,TGTGCCAGCAGCTTGGGACTAGCGGGAGAAAATGAGCAGTTCTTC,CASSLGLAGENEQFF
TRBD2,TRBJ2-6,once,TRBV19,TGTGCCACTCGGGTAGTAGCGGGAGGGAGCGGGGCCAACGTCCTGACTTTC,CATRVVAGGSGANVLTF
NA,TRBJ2-7,NA,TRBV7-9,TGTGCCAGCAGCTTAGGCCCCAGGTCCTACGAGCAGTACTTC,CASSLGPRSYEQYF
NA,TRBJ2-1,NA,TRBV29-1,TGCAGCGTTGAATGGCCCCATAACAATGAGCAGTTCTTC,CSVEWPHNNEQFF
NA,TRBJ2-6,NA,TRBV5-1,TGCGCCAGCAGCTGGACTGACCCTAGGGCCAACGTCCTGACTTTC,CASSWTDPRANVLTF